One TCR beta chain is described in this entry. Its antigen is unidentified. The read ends 3 residues shy of where the CDR3 ends; the end is completed using the germline J gene. The CDR3 covers 13 residues. The germline CDR1 and CDR2 sequences are SGHAT and FQNNGV. V was trimmed by 4 bases and J by 7 bases, leaving 8 bases between them. Produced via immunoSEQ multiplex PCR; TCRdb's table is partial and in-frame only. Its listing shows more than 30,000 clones. These data belong to a study of T cells in women clearing cervical HPV infection. Study information: With HLA typing for only a few women, HLA confounding remains possible. Findings and caveats of the study: Combining TCR richness with V gene abundances gave around 0.87 AUC.

This TCR was sampled from a woman between 18 and 69 years old with a cervical HPV16 infection that either progressed to CIN3+ or cleared (not recorded which). The sequenced sample consisted of blood buffy coat. V usage is TRBV11-2 and J usage is TRBJ1-6, with D hard to call. CDR3 bases read: TGTGCCAGCAGCTCGGGTCTCAATTCACCC. Amino acids: CASSSGLNSP. In full, the CDR3 is CASSSGLNSPLHF.